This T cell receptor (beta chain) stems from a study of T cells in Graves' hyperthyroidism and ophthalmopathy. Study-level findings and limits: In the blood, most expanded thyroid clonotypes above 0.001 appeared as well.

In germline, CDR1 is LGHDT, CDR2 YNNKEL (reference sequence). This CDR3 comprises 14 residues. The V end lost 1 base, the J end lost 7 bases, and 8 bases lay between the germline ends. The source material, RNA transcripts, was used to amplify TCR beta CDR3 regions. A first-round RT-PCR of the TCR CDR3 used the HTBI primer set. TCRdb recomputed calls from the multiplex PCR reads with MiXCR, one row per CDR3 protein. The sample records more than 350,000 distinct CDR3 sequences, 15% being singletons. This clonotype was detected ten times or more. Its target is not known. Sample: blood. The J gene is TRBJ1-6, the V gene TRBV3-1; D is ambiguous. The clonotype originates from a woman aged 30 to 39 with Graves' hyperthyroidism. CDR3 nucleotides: TGTGCCAGCAGCCAAGTTCTGACGAATTCACCCCTCCACTTT. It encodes CASSQVLTNSPLHF.